Shown below are 3 T cell receptor beta chains from a single sample sequenced in a study of CD8 T cells in ankylosing spondylitis. TCRdb reprocessed the 5' RACE reads with MiXCR, giving one entry per CDR3 protein. The sample has 150,000 or so distinct CDR3 sequences; around 8.9% are singletons. Material for sequencing was blood, either unsorted or a sorted T cell fraction (not recorded which). All receptors come from a female donor with ankylosing spondylitis or in good health (not recorded which).

This clonotype was observed many times. The chain links TRBV12-3 or TRBV12-4 to TRBJ2-7, with TRBD1 matching over 7 bases. The CDR3 loop spans 15 amino acids. Trimming removed 1 base from V and 4 bases from J; junction bases left unmatched: 7. CDR3 DNA sequence: TGTGCCAGCAGTTTAGTAGGTACAGGGGCTTACGAGCAGTACTTC. The encoded protein is CASSLVGTGAYEQYF.

The table lists this clonotype with a few counts. The J gene is TRBJ2-2, the V gene TRBV27; D possibly corresponds to TRBD1 (5 bases). From germline, CDR1 is MNHEY and CDR2 SMNVEV (reference sequence). V lost 8 bases, J lost 1 base, and 8 bases lay in between. The CDR3 totals 13 residues. The CDR3 DNA reads TGTGCCAGCGGACAATGGAACACCGGGGAGCTGTTTTTT. Its protein is CASGQWNTGELFF.

Ten or more counts support this clonotype. The chain links TRBV5-6 to TRBJ2-3, with D unresolved. The germline CDR1 and CDR2 sequences are SGHDT and YYEEEE. CDR3 length equals 16 residues. V lost 2 bases, J lost 0 bases, and 13 bases lay in between. The CDR3 protein is CASSFGNYPSTDTQYF. The CDR3 bases are TGTGCCAGCAGCTTTGGAAACTATCCGAGCACAGATACGCAGTATTTT. Variable domain in full (rest from reference TRBV5-6 and TRBJ2-3): DAGVTQSPTHLIKTRGQQVTLRCSPKSGHDTVSWYQQALGQGPQFIFQYYEEEERQRGNFPDRFSGHQFPNYSSELNVNALLLGDSALYLCASSFGNYPSTDTQYFGPGTRLTVL.